The 20 T cell receptor beta chains reported below all come from one sample, sequenced in a study of metastatic and nonmetastatic thyroid tumors. TCRdb redid the clone calls on the PCR reads using MiXCR. The table records 23,000 or so clones, more than 10% of them present only once. All patients were treatment-naive before thyroid surgery. The sample taken for sequencing was blood. The source of these receptors is a female donor with papillary thyroid cancer or a benign thyroid nodule (not recorded which). Some clones in this sample may be carry-over from other donors' samples.

Many counts were recorded for this clone. The chain links TRBV10-1 to TRBJ1-2, with 7 bases matching TRBD1. V lost 6 bases and J lost 4; bases outside the gene matches: 8. Looked up from germline, CDR1 is WNHNN and CDR2 is SYGVQD (reference sequence). This CDR3 spans 14 amino acids. DNA for the CDR3: TGCGCCAGCAGACTTTGTGACAGGGTCTATGGCTACACCTTC. Translating gives CASRLCDRVYGYTF.

This clone is labeled medium-sized. The rearrangement uses TRBV11-1 and TRBJ2-7; 12 bases are shared with TRBD2. The germline gives CDR1 SGHAT, CDR2 FQDESV (reference sequence). This CDR3 contains 15 residues. Germline trimming cut 5 bases from V and 7 bases from J; bases unmatched to any gene: 9. CDR3 DNA sequence: TGTGCCAGCAGCCCTAGCGGGAGGGCCGTCATAGAGCAGTACTTC. Amino acid sequence: CASSPSGRAVIEQYF.

This clone was seen at least ten times. CDR3 residues: CATSDPRGLAGGRYNEQFF. In nucleotides, the CDR3 is TGTGCCACCAGTGACCCGAGGGGACTAGCGGGAGGGAGATACAATGAGCAGTTCTTC. V gene TRBV24-1 combines with J gene TRBJ2-1; 16 bases are a match to TRBD2. The length of the CDR3 is 19 residues. Germline values: CDR1 KGHDR, CDR2 SFDVKD. J gave up 4 bases and V 4 bases, and 9 bases lay outside the gene matches.

This clone showed up many times. The rearrangement links TRBV20-1 to TRBJ2-5; the D gene is possibly TRBD1 (6 bases). CDR1 DFQATT and CDR2 SNEGSKA come from the germline V gene (reference sequence). This CDR3 region has 13 residues. Trimming took 0 bases from V and 7 from J, leaving 12 bases between them. The CDR3 loop is CSARDQGGMTQYF. CDR3 in DNA: TGCAGTGCTAGAGATCAAGGGGGTATGACCCAGTACTTC.

This clone was seen many times. The chain recombines TRBV19 with TRBJ2-7; 9 bases match TRBD1. This CDR3 spans 15 amino acids. Trimming removed 4 bases from V and 2 bases from J; junction bases left unmatched: 6. The germline V gene has CDR1 LNHDA and CDR2 SQIVND (reference sequence). The CDR3 DNA follows: TGTGCCAGTAGTACCACAGGGGGCCCCCCCTACGAGCAGTACTTC. Translation: CASSTTGGPPYEQYF.

This clone has a single count. The junction does not match germline at one end; this may be a read error. The chain joins TRBV4-2 to TRBJ2-3; 13 bases are shared with TRBD2. The CDR3 has 18 amino acids. Germline V gives CDR1 LGHNA, CDR2 YNFKEQ. CDR3 residues: CASSPLGLAGKNTVTQYF. CDR3 DNA sequence: TGTGCCAGCAGCCCGCTGGGACTAGCGGGAAAGAACACAGTTACGCAGTATTTT.

This chain joins TRBV20-1 and TRBJ2-7; D is uncertain. V was trimmed by 6 bases and J by 2 bases, leaving 14 bases between them. The CDR3 sequence is 13 residues long. Germline CDR1 and CDR2: DFQATT and SNEGSKA (reference sequence). CDR3 DNA: TGCAGTGCCGAGGAAAGGGAACCCTACGAGCAGTACTTC. Protein sequence: CSAEEREPYEQYF.

This clone has at least ten counts. The chain employs TRBV12-3 or TRBV12-4 and TRBJ1-2, with 7 bases fitting TRBD1. V was pared by 5 bases and J by 7 bases, with 7 bases of the junction left unmatched. The length of the CDR3 is 13 residues. The CDR3 loop is CASSIDRDRGYTF. As DNA, the CDR3 is TGTGCCAGCAGTATCGACAGGGACCGTGGCTACACCTTC.

This clone was seen repeatedly, ten times or more. CDR3 loop: CASTYRDRDSNGYTF. The CDR3 nucleotides are TGTGCCAGCACCTACCGGGACAGGGATTCGAATGGCTACACCTTC. The rearrangement links TRBV7-2 to TRBJ1-2; 9 nucleotides line up with TRBD1. The CDR3 contains 15 residues. Trimming cost V 7 bases and J 6 bases; bases outside gene matches: 12. Germline V gives CDR1 SGHTA, CDR2 FQGNSA.

This clone showed up many times. The chain links TRBV6-1 to TRBJ1-6; D is unresolved. V was trimmed by 8 bases and J by 0 bases, leaving 11 bases between them. Germline V gene data show CDR1 as MNHNS and CDR2 as SASEGT. The CDR3 covers 15 residues. CDR3 sequence reads: CASGQLSSYNSPLHF. Here the CDR3 DNA reads TGTGCCAGCGGGCAACTCAGCTCCTATAATTCACCCCTCCACTTT.

This clone was detected only once. This chain uses TRBV7-9 with TRBJ1-2, with D perhaps matching TRBD1 (5 bases). V shed 1 base and J shed 4 bases, with 13 bases lying between them. This CDR3 spans 15 amino acids. CDR1 and CDR2 (germline): SEHNR, FQNEAQ (reference sequence). CDR3: CASSLDAGFSYGYTF. The CDR3 DNA reads TGTGCCAGCAGCTTAGACGCAGGGTTTAGCTATGGCTACACCTTC.

At least ten counts were recorded for this clone. The CDR3 sequence is CAISDLVAGGTYEQYF. CDR3 DNA sequence: TGTGCCATCAGTGACCTAGTTGCGGGTGGGACCTACGAGCAGTACTTC. This rearrangement joins TRBV10-3 to TRBJ2-7; possible D gene TRBD2, 5 bases. The germline V gene has CDR1 ENHRY and CDR2 SYGVKD. The CDR3 consists of 16 residues. The V end was cut by 3 bases, the J end by 2 bases, with 17 bases between.

This clone was detected many times. The chain joins TRBV20-1 to TRBJ2-5; perhaps TRBD2 as D (5 bases). The V gene's germline CDR1 is DFQATT and CDR2 SNEGSKA (reference sequence). Trimming removed 0 bases at V and 2 bases at J, with 16 bases between. The CDR3 length is 16 residues. This CDR3 is CSARDWGAPIQETQYF. In DNA form, the CDR3 reads TGCAGTGCTAGAGACTGGGGAGCCCCAATTCAAGAGACCCAGTACTTC.

This clone has a count of ten or more. The chain employs TRBV30 and TRBJ2-1; 10 bases are a match to TRBD2. The CDR3 loop spans 16 amino acids. Unmatched junction bases numbered 8, after V lost 4 bases and J lost 2 bases. Germline CDR1 GTSNPN, CDR2 SVGIG (reference sequence). The CDR3 coding sequence is TGTGCCTGGACCTCCGGGACTAGCGCCGCCTACAATGAGCAGTTCTTC. Translated, it gives CAWTSGTSAAYNEQFF.

This clone was counted at least ten times. This sequence joins TRBV24-1 and TRBJ2-5; D is perhaps TRBD1 (6 bases). There are 16 residues in the CDR3. Per germline, CDR1 KGHDR and CDR2 SFDVKD. The V gene lost 2 bases and the J gene lost 5 bases, with 17 bases spanning the gap. CDR3 DNA: TGTGCCACCAGTGATTCACAGGGTTCGCCCTCGGAGACCCAGTACTTC. It encodes CATSDSQGSPSETQYF.

CDR3 amino acids: CSVGLAGLSGANVLTF. In nucleotides, the CDR3 is TGCAGCGTTGGACTAGCGGGACTCTCTGGGGCCAACGTCCTGACTTTC. The gene calls are TRBV29-1 and TRBJ2-6; 11 positions match TRBD2. The CDR3 has 16 residues. Germline lookup yields CDR1 SQVTM and CDR2 ANQGSEA. Unmatched junction bases numbered 2, after V lost 4 bases and J lost 0 bases.

In regard to this clone: The DNA is left out, because the CDR3 cannot be placed on it with certainty; the CDR3 is given as TCRdb lists it. This CDR3 is CARSYYDCEQYF. The chain employs TRBV6-2 or TRBV6-3 and TRBJ2-7. The germline V gene has CDR1 MNHEY and CDR2 SVGEGT. Both ends counted, the CDR3 spans 12 residues.

Points on this clone: At one boundary the junction diverges from the germline segment, which might be a read error. This chain connects TRBV20-1 to TRBJ2-3, with 8 bases identical to TRBD1. Germline assignment: CDR1 DFQATT and CDR2 SNEGSKA (reference sequence). This CDR3 is 15 amino acids long. CDR3 nucleotides: TGCAGTGCTAGTGACGGGCAGGGGGCGGAAGATACGCGGTATTTT. This encodes CSASDGQGAEDTRYF.

In its sample, this clone was seen many times. This chain connects TRBV28 to TRBJ1-5; 7 nucleotides match TRBD1. V gave up 6 bases and J gave up 1 base; unmatched junction bases: 9. CDR1 and CDR2 from the germline V gene are MDHEN and SYDVKM. The CDR3 is 16 residues long. CDR3 protein: CASSSPTGISNQPQHF. In DNA form, the CDR3 reads TGTGCCAGCAGCAGTCCGACAGGGATAAGCAATCAGCCCCAGCATTTT.

This clone was found many times. V gene TRBV7-2 combines with J gene TRBJ2-1; 8 bases align to TRBD2. The CDR3 is 15 amino acids. Unmatched junction bases numbered 8, after V lost 2 bases and J lost 8 bases. CDR1 SGHTA and CDR2 FQGNSA come from the germline V gene. In DNA form, the CDR3 reads TGTGCCAGCAGCTTAAGCCTAGCGGGCGCCCATGAGCAGTTCTTC. Translating it yields CASSLSLAGAHEQFF.